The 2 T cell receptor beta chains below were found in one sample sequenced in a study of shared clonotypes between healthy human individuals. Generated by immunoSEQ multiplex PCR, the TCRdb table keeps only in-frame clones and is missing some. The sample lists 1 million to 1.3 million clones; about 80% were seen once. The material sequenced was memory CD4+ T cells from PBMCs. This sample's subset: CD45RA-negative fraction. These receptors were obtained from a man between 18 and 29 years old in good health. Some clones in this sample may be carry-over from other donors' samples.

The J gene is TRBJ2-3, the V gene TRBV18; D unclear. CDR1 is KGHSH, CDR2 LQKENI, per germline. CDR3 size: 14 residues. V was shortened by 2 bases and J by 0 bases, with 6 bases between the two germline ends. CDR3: CASSPIDSTDTQYF. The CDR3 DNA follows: TGTGCCAGCTCACCAATCGATAGCACAGATACGCAGTATTTT.

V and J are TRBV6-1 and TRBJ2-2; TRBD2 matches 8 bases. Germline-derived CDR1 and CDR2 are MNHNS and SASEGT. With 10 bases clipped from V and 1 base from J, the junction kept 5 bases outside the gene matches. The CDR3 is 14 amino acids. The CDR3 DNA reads TGTGCCACGAGCGGGAGCTTGAACACCGGGGAGCTGTTTTTT. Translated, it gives CATSGSLNTGELFF.